These T cell receptor beta chains were read from a single sample in a study of molecular identifiers for immune sequencing clone quantification. One entry per CDR3 protein results from TCRdb running MiXCR on the PCR reads. Of over 35,000 distinct CDR3 sequences listed, around 18% are singletons. The sequenced material came from naive CD8+ T cells from blood, with Jurkat cell RNA spiked in. Every receptor here comes from a human donor in good health. Some libraries in this study had Jurkat cell RNA spiked in. CDR3s include the opening cysteine and the closing phenylalanine or tryptophan. D genes are given only for firm matches. Size values are once, few and many counts, or a class for expanded clones, and some rows have none.

j_call clone_size d_call cdr3_length v_call cdr3_aa cdr3_nt
TRBJ2-1 many TRBD2 14 TRBV9 CASSVTSGSNEQFF TGTGCCAGCAGCGTAACTAGCGGGAGTAATGAGCAGTTCTTC
TRBJ2-2 few . 15 TRBV6-5 CASSYSSLATGELFF TGTGCCAGCAGTTACTCGTCTCTAGCCACCGGGGAGCTGTTTTTT
TRBJ2-3 . . 14 TRBV9 CASTPPMSTDTQYF TGTGCCAGCACCCCGCCTATGAGCACAGATACGCAGTATTTT
TRBJ2-7 many . 14 TRBV12-3/TRBV12-4 CASSPQGVDYEQYF TGTGCCAGCAGCCCCCAGGGAGTGGACTACGAGCAGTACTTC
TRBJ2-7 few TRBD1 16 TRBV6-2/TRBV6-3 CASTADRDRPLYEQYF TGTGCCAGCACTGCTGATCGGGACAGACCCCTGTACGAGCAGTACTTC
TRBJ2-7 many . 11 TRBV7-9 CASSRSDQQYF TGTGCCAGCAGCCGATCCGATCAGCAGTACTTC
TRBJ2-7 . . 13 TRBV28 CASSPRTVNEQYF TGTGCCAGCAGTCCCCGCACAGTTAACGAGCAGTACTTC
TRBJ2-1 . . 13 TRBV28 CASNPSVGAEQFF TGTGCCAGCAACCCTTCGGTGGGGGCTGAGCAGTTCTTC
TRBJ2-7 . TRBD1 14 TRBV29-1 CSVFGTGALYEQYF TGCAGCGTTTTTGGGACAGGGGCCCTCTACGAGCAGTACTTC
TRBJ2-7 . . 14 TRBV12-3/TRBV12-4 CASSLRGRGYEQYF TGTGCCAGCAGTTTAAGGGGAAGAGGCTACGAGCAGTACTTC
TRBJ2-3 many TRBD2 16 TRBV7-9 CASGTSGSELTDTQYF TGTGCCTCCGGGACTAGCGGGAGTGAGTTGACAGATACGCAGTATTTT
TRBJ2-1 many . 15 TRBV6-5 CASSYSSPSYNEQFF TGTGCCAGCAGTTACTCGTCACCCTCCTACAATGAGCAGTTCTTC
TRBJ1-5 . . 14 TRBV28 CASSLGQRNQPQHF TGTGCCAGCAGTTTGGGCCAGCGAAATCAGCCCCAGCATTTT
TRBJ2-7 . TRBD1 15 TRBV27 CASSLWSGGSYEQYF TGTGCCAGCAGTTTATGGTCAGGGGGCTCCTACGAGCAGTACTTC